This T cell receptor (beta chain) comes out of a study of follicular helper T cells after annual influenza vaccination. In the study overall: Some donors were sampled over the 2013-2014, 2014-2015 and 2015-2016 vaccinations.

This clone was seen a few times. Time point specified: 2014-2015 season, 7 days after vaccination. Subjects lived in the community and lacked influenza vaccine within the prior 6 months. V lost 5 bases and J lost 8; bases outside the gene matches: 7. The CDR3 spans 13 residues. Germline CDR1 reads SGHVS; CDR2 reads FQNEAQ. TCRdb's table, derived via immunoSEQ multiplex PCR, lists solely in-frame clones and lacks some. The sample has nearly 9,000 clones, approximately 78% seen once. The sequence was collected from an adult who received the influenza vaccine. Sequenced here: CXCR5+ CD38- circulating T follicular helper cells from blood, sampled 7 days after influenza vaccination. Specified subset: circulating Tfh, non-naive CD4+CXCR5+PD-1+ (ICOS+CD38+ or ICOS-CD38-). The V gene is TRBV7-8, the J gene TRBJ1-2; 8 bases line up with TRBD1. This CDR3 is CASSPNDRGGYTF. CDR3 bases: TGTGCCAGCAGCCCCAACGACAGGGGAGGCTACACCTTC.